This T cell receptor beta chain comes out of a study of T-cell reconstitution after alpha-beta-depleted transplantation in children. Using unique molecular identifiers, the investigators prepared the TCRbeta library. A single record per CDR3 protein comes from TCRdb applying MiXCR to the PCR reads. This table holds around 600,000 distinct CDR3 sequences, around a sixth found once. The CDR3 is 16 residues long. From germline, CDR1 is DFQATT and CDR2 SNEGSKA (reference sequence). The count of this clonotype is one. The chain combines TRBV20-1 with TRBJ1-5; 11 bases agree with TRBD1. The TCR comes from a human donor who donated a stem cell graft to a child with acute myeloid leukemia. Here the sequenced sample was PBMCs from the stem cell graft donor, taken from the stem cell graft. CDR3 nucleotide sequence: TGCAGAGCCGATGGACAGGGGGCATTAGGCAATCAGCCCCAGCATTTT. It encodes CRADGQGALGNQPQHF.